One sample yielded the 26 T cell receptor beta chains listed below, sequenced in a study of T cells in localized non-small cell lung cancer. Profiling relied on immunoSEQ multiplex PCR, and the TCRdb table lists in-frame clones only, not all of them. The sample yields tens of thousands of clones, 90% seen once. Here the sequenced sample was peripheral blood, taken before any cancer treatment. Receptor source: a woman aged 40 to 75 with stage I lung adenocarcinoma.

This chain joins TRBV5-4 and TRBJ2-7; the D call may be TRBD1 or TRBD2 (5 bases each). The V end was cut by 3 bases, the J end by 2 bases, with 18 bases between. This CDR3 contains 16 residues. In germline, CDR1 is SGHNT, CDR2 YYREEE (reference sequence). Written as DNA, the CDR3 is TGTGCCAGCAGCTATAAGGCAGGGTCCGGGACCTACGAGCAGTACTTC. Encoded protein: CASSYKAGSGTYEQYF.

The chain links TRBV10-2 to TRBJ1-1, with D perhaps TRBD1 (6 bases). This CDR3 contains 15 residues. Trimming left V 0 bases short and J 7 bases short, with 15 bases between. Germline V gives CDR1 WSHSY, CDR2 SAAADI. The CDR3 region has the DNA TGCGCCAGCAGTGAGTCACGCGCAGGGGAGAATGAAGCTTTCTTT. Translating gives CASSESRAGENEAFF.

V gene TRBV2 combines with J gene TRBJ1-3, with a tentative D call TRBD1 (5 bases). Germline assignment: CDR1 SNHLY and CDR2 FYNNEI. The CDR3 is 15 amino acids. Trimming removed 4 bases at V and 7 bases at J, with 17 bases between. In DNA, the CDR3 is TGTGCCAGCAGTGTGGGGCAGAGTAGGTCGAACACCATATATTTT. Protein product: CASSVGQSRSNTIYF.

The chain is built from TRBV2 and TRBJ2-7, with D possibly being TRBD1 (6 bases). With 6 bases removed from V and 2 bases from J, the gap between germline ends came to 11 bases. The CDR3 has 13 residues. The V gene's germline CDR1 is SNHLY and CDR2 FYNNEI. CDR3 in DNA: TGTGCCAGCAGGGGGACACCGACCTACGAGCAGTACTTC. Amino acid sequence: CASRGTPTYEQYF.

This chain connects TRBV7-2 to TRBJ2-7; D is uncertain. The CDR3 length is 13 residues. Deletions cut 6 bases from V and 2 bases from J, with 11 bases between. The germline V gene encodes CDR1 SGHTA and CDR2 FQGNSA. CDR3: CASSLKTTYEQYF. Written as DNA, the CDR3 is TGTGCCAGCAGTCTCAAGACCACCTACGAGCAGTACTTC.

The chain is built from TRBV7-2 and TRBJ1-4; D not resolved. Trimming pared 5 bases from V and 6 bases from J, leaving 16 bases between. CDR3 length: 15 residues. Germline V lookup: CDR1 SGHTA, CDR2 FQGNSA. Written as DNA, the CDR3 is TGTGCCAGCAGCCCCCTCGGCGGGCGGGATGAAAAACTGTTTTTT. It codes for CASSPLGGRDEKLFF.

The chain links TRBV5-4 to TRBJ2-1; TRBD2 matches 15 bases. Germline CDR1 SGHNT, CDR2 YYREEE (reference sequence). The CDR3 runs 19 residues. The J segment lost 6 bases and the V segment lost 5 bases, leaving 15 bases of the junction unmatched. This CDR3 is CASSRGTSGRPRAGNEQFF. The CDR3 DNA reads as TGTGCCAGCAGTCGAGGGACTAGCGGGAGGCCCAGGGCAGGCAATGAGCAGTTCTTC.

V and J are TRBV6-6 and TRBJ1-1; no reliable D call. The CDR3 has 15 residues. Germline V CDR1 and CDR2: MNHNY, SVGAGI (reference sequence). The germline V and J ends were trimmed by 7 bases and 0 bases, with 15 bases remaining between them. CDR3 sequence: CASIRSVLLNTEAFF. The CDR3 region has the DNA TGTGCCAGCATCCGGAGCGTTCTCCTGAACACTGAAGCTTTCTTT.

Only a few counts were recorded for this clone. V gene TRBV6-5 combines with J gene TRBJ1-6, with TRBD1 matching 7 bases. The CDR3 is made up of 14 amino acids. Germline loops: CDR1 MNHEY, CDR2 SVGAGI. V lost 5 bases to trimming and J lost 8 bases; unmatched junction nucleotides: 6. The CDR3 DNA reads as TGTGCCAGCAGTCTTGACAGGGACTATTCACCCCTCCACTTT. Its protein is CASSLDRDYSPLHF.

The chain joins TRBV4-1 to TRBJ1-1; tentative D call: TRBD1 (5 bases). V was shortened by 1 base and J by 6 bases, with 12 bases between the two germline ends. In germline, CDR1 is MGHRA, CDR2 YSYEKL. The CDR3 has 14 amino acids. The CDR3 protein is CASSQGVGGSEAFF. CDR3 coding DNA: TGCGCCAGCAGCCAAGGAGTGGGGGGTTCTGAAGCTTTCTTT.

The V and J genes are TRBV28 and TRBJ2-7; possibly TRBD2 for D (6 bases). The CDR3 has 14 residues. The germline CDR1 and CDR2 sequences are MDHEN and SYDVKM. V was clipped by 5 bases and J by 3 bases, with 14 bases between them. CDR3 sequence: CASSLGQGGYEQYF. DNA of the CDR3: TGTGCCAGCAGTCTGGGGCAGGGAGGCTACGAGCAGTACTTC. The whole variable domain, filled in from reference TRBV28 and TRBJ2-7, reads DVKVTQSSRYLVKRTGEKVFLECVQDMDHENMFWYRQDPGLGLRLIYFSYDVKMKEKGDIPEGYSVSREKKERFSLILESASTNQTSMYLCASSLGQGGYEQYFGPGTRLTVT.

V is TRBV5-1 and J is TRBJ2-2, with TRBD1 identical over 7 bases. The V segment lost 0 bases and the J segment 7 bases; nucleotides outside the gene matches: 3. CDR3 length: 14 amino acids. CDR1 and CDR2 from the germline V gene are SGHRS and YFSETQ. Here the CDR3 DNA reads TGCGCCAGCAGCTTGGGACAGGGCGGCGGGGAGCTGTTTTTT. Protein product: CASSLGQGGGELFF. Supplemented by reference TRBV5-1 and TRBJ2-2, the full variable domain reads KAGVTQTPRYLIKTRGQQVTLSCSPISGHRSVSWYQQTPGQGLQFLFEYFSETQRNKGNFPGRFSGRQFSNSRSEMNVSTLELGDSALYLCASSLGQGGGELFFGEGSRLTVL.

The chain has TRBV11-2 and TRBJ2-3, with 9 bases identical to TRBD2. Germline CDR1 SGHAT, CDR2 FQNNGV. The CDR3 spans 15 residues. V lost 2 bases to trimming and J lost 7 bases; unmatched junction nucleotides: 7. The CDR3 coding sequence is TGTGCCAGCAGCTTATCTACAGCGGGAGGAAATACGCAGTATTTT. This gives the protein CASSLSTAGGNTQYF.

V is TRBV5-4 and J is TRBJ2-7; 13 bases are shared with TRBD2. The germline CDR1 and CDR2 sequences are SGHNT and YYREEE (reference sequence). The CDR3 consists of 18 residues. V gave up 4 bases and J gave up 5 bases; unmatched junction bases: 15. CDR3 bases: TGTGCCAGCAGCGCTGGGACTAGCGGGGCGTACTCAACCCACGAGCAGTACTTC. As protein: CASSAGTSGAYSTHEQYF.

The V call is TRBV2, the J call TRBJ2-5; the D is unclear. There are 12 residues in the CDR3. CDR1 is SNHLY, CDR2 FYNNEI, per germline. V lost 8 bases, J lost 2 bases, and 9 bases lay in between. The CDR3 region has the DNA TGTGCCAGCGACTCCAATCAAGAGACCCAGTACTTC. It translates to CASDSNQETQYF.

The rearrangement joins TRBV4-2 to TRBJ2-3, with TRBD2 identical over 9 bases. J gave up 2 bases and V 3 bases, and 3 bases lay outside the gene matches. This CDR3 has 15 residues. Germline-derived CDR1 and CDR2 are LGHNA and YNFKEQ. CDR3 protein: CASSQRGGTTDTQYF. Here the CDR3 DNA reads TGTGCCAGCAGCCAGCGGGGGGGGACCACAGATACGCAGTATTTT.

The chain combines TRBV6-5 with TRBJ1-1, with D possibly matching TRBD1 (6 bases). Trimming removed 2 bases from V and 6 bases from J, with 10 bases in between. The CDR3 consists of 13 residues. Germline assignment: CDR1 MNHEY and CDR2 SVGAGI. This chain's CDR3 is CASSYLDRAEAFF. In DNA, the CDR3 is TGTGCCAGCAGTTACCTGGACAGAGCTGAAGCTTTCTTT.

In DNA, the CDR3 is TGTGCCAGCAGCGTAGTGGACCAAGAGACCCAGTACTTC. Its translation: CASSVVDQETQYF. This chain joins TRBV9 and TRBJ2-5; D remains unclear. The germline V gene encodes CDR1 SGDLS and CDR2 YYNGEE. The CDR3 length is 13 residues. Trimming cost V 0 bases and J 0 bases, with 3 bases left between them.

The chain joins TRBV5-1 to TRBJ2-3; D possibly matches TRBD1 or TRBD2 (6 bases each). The CDR3 is made up of 16 amino acids. V dropped 1 base and J dropped 0 bases, with 12 bases sitting between them. CDR1 is SGHRS and CDR2 is YFSETQ in the germline V gene. The CDR3 region is CASSLMGGSSTDTQYF. Written as DNA, the CDR3 is TGCGCCAGCAGCTTGATGGGGGGCTCTAGCACAGATACGCAGTATTTT.

CDR3 DNA: TGTGCCAGCAGCTTCTTTGACGGGATGGTGGGCACAGATACGCAGTATTTT. It codes for CASSFFDGMVGTDTQYF. The gene calls are TRBV7-2 and TRBJ2-3; D may be TRBD2 (5 bases). Germline CDR1 reads SGHTA; CDR2 reads FQGNSA. V lost 3 bases to trimming and J lost 1 base, with 17 bases between them. The length of the CDR3 is 17 residues.

This clone showed up just once. The CDR3 coding sequence is TGTGCCAGCAGCTTGGGGACGAACACTGAAGCTTTCTTT. Translation gives CASSLGTNTEAFF. The V gene is TRBV7-8, the J gene TRBJ1-1; D possibly corresponds to TRBD1 (5 bases). The germline V gene encodes CDR1 SGHVS and CDR2 FQNEAQ. The CDR3 runs to 13 residues. V was shortened by 3 bases and J by 1 base, with 6 bases between the two germline ends.

V and J are TRBV6-4 and TRBJ2-5, with D perhaps assigned TRBD1 or TRBD2 (5 bases each). Germline V gives CDR1 MRHNA, CDR2 SNTAGT. This CDR3 has 13 residues. V dropped 4 bases and J dropped 3 bases, with 9 bases sitting between them. CDR3: CASSAREKETQYF. In DNA, the CDR3 is TGTGCCAGCAGTGCCAGGGAGAAAGAGACCCAGTACTTC.

CDR3 nucleotides: TGTGCCAGCAGCTACGATCAAGGAGCCAAAAACATTCAGTACTTC. As protein: CASSYDQGAKNIQYF. The chain employs TRBV7-9 and TRBJ2-4, with D unresolved. CDR1 and CDR2 (germline): SEHNR, FQNEAQ (reference sequence). V was clipped by 4 bases and J by 0 bases, with 10 bases between them. The CDR3 is 15 amino acids.

This chain uses TRBV7-2 with TRBJ2-7, with D hard to call. CDR3 length equals 13 residues. Per germline, CDR1 SGHTA and CDR2 FQGNSA. The V and J ends lost 1 base and 0 bases respectively, with 4 bases between them. Written as DNA, the CDR3 is TGTGCCAGCAGCTTAGATTCCTCCTACGAGCAGTACTTC. Protein: CASSLDSSYEQYF.

The V and J genes are TRBV5-4 and TRBJ1-2; TRBD1 matches at 11 bases. Looked up from germline, CDR1 is SGHNT and CDR2 is YYREEE (reference sequence). This CDR3 spans 15 amino acids. The J segment lost 6 bases and the V segment lost 3 bases, leaving 7 bases of the junction unmatched. This CDR3 reads CASSWEWTGGNGYTF. The CDR3 nucleotides read TGTGCCAGCAGCTGGGAATGGACAGGGGGCAATGGCTACACCTTC.

The CDR3 coding sequence is TGTGCCAGCAGTTTTGAGGGACCAGGAGGGGAGGCCCAGTACTTC. Translation gives CASSFEGPGGEAQYF. The V call is TRBV28, the J call TRBJ2-5; D perhaps matches TRBD2 (6 bases). Germline V CDR1 and CDR2: MDHEN, SYDVKM. Trimming stripped 3 bases from V and 9 bases from J, with 20 bases between. This CDR3 comprises 15 residues. Filled out from reference TRBV28 and TRBJ2-5, the complete variable domain reads DVKVTQSSRYLVKRTGEKVFLECVQDMDHENMFWYRQDPGLGLRLIYFSYDVKMKEKGDIPEGYSVSREKKERFSLILESASTNQTSMYLCASSFEGPGGEAQYFGPGTRLLVL.